This record looks at one T cell receptor beta chain sequence and its context. Its antigen is as yet unknown. This entry belongs to a study of STAT5B mutations in CD4+ large granular lymphocyte leukemia. Study results and caveats: Approximately 25% of private leukemic clonotypes occurred rarely in other patients' non-leukemic repertoires.

Germline V gene lookup returns CDR1 LGHNA and CDR2 YNFKEQ. The CDR3 contains 14 residues. Trimming removed 4 bases from V and 6 bases from J; junction bases left unmatched: 4. Clones were read by immunoSEQ multiplex PCR, and TCRdb kept only the in-frame ones, dropping some. Among 25,000 to 35,000 clones listed, roughly 81% were seen once. The TCR sequence derives from a human donor in good health. The sample was CD4+ T cells from blood buffy coats. This chain links TRBV4-2 with TRBJ1-2, with TRBD1 matching 11 bases. The CDR3 region is CASSPGQGANGYTF. CDR3 coding DNA: TGTGCCAGCAGCCCAGGACAGGGGGCGAATGGCTACACCTTC.